This TCR beta chain was sequenced during a study of neurological immune-mediated disorders. Template-switch 5'RACE cDNA synthesis added a 10-nucleotide unique molecular identifier. TCRdb analysed the 5' RACE reads with MiXCR anew, one entry per CDR3 protein. The repertoire includes roughly 60,000 distinct CDR3 sequences, 3% to 4% of them detected once, and about 3% sits in the top ten. Study outcomes and limitations: HTLV-1-associated myelopathy had the most TCR clonal expansion, and multiple sclerosis had the least, less than healthy controls. There were no CDR3 amino acid sequences shared by expanded clones across subjects, a result suggesting private repertoires in all groups. Repertoires from 18 of 34 multiple sclerosis patients grouped phylogenetically into a related-CDR3 cluster, suggesting a possible signature.

This clonotype appeared many times. What it binds is not known. The junction and the germline gene differ at one end; a read error may be behind it. This CDR3 has 13 residues. Per germline, CDR1 KGHSH and CDR2 LQKENI. This receptor was identified in a woman in her twenties or thirties with multiple sclerosis. This chain joins TRBV18 and TRBJ1-5; D remains ambiguous. Specimen: PBMCs. CDR3 coding DNA: TGTGCCAGCTCACCCGGCAGCGGTCAGCCCCAGAATTTT. It encodes CASSPGSGQPQNF.